The clone carrying this T cell receptor beta chain has more than one count but fewer than ten. Antigen: not known. TCRdb itself ran the RT-PCR reads through MiXCR, one entry per CDR3 protein. The profile shows 500,000 to 550,000 distinct CDR3 sequences, about 8% of them singletons. This specimen comes from a study of response to subunit inactivated influenza vaccine. Findings of the study overall: After each seasonal influenza vaccination, few new T cells are recruited, the authors suggested.

This CDR3 contains 17 residues. Germline V CDR1 and CDR2: LGHNA, YNFKEQ. Trimming removed 1 base from V and 0 bases from J; junction bases left unmatched: 6. The source of this sequence is a man in his fifties or sixties who received an inactivated influenza vaccine. This rearrangement joins TRBV4-2 to TRBJ1-5; TRBD1 aligns across 7 bases. This material consisted of PBMCs from blood, taken less than 25 months after vaccination. The CDR3 nucleotides read TGTGCCAGCAGCCAAGGACAGGGATATAATAGCAATCAGCCCCAGCATTTT. Translating it yields CASSQGQGYNSNQPQHF.